Each of the 24 T cell receptor beta chains below was sequenced from the same sample in a study of CD8+CD57+ T cells in acquired aplastic anemia (dated by TCRdb to the late 2010s). The instrument was an Illumina HiSeq 2000. TCR beta VDJ combination and CDR3 sequence profiling used genomic DNA as the template. The public reads were quality trimmed at Q25 with fastp and then assembled into clones with MiXCR by TCRdb, keeping productive beta chains. Every distinct CDR3 protein forms one entry, paired with its most common genes and DNA. The sample table lists about 210,000 distinct CDR3 sequences, 60% to 65% of them with a count of one. 25% to 35% of the sample lies in the top ten. Material: sorted CD4+, CD8+, or CD8+CD57+ T cells (not recorded which) from PBMCs. These receptor sequences come from a human donor in good health.

This clonotype has a count of ten or more. This sequence joins TRBV10-3 and TRBJ2-7; TRBD2 matches 7 bases. After removal of 8 bases from V and 5 bases from J, the junction contained 12 bases not matched to a gene. Germline CDR1 is ENHRY and CDR2 is SYGVKD. The CDR3 runs 14 residues. The CDR3 is CAIAPVLASNEQYF. CDR3 bases: TGTGCCATCGCCCCGGTACTAGCGAGCAACGAGCAGTACTTC.

The chain recombines TRBV25-1 with TRBJ2-7; 7 nucleotides line up with TRBD1. This CDR3 has 15 residues. V was pared by 4 bases and J by 2 bases, with 8 bases of the junction left unmatched. Germline values: CDR1 MGHDK, CDR2 SYGVNS. In DNA, the CDR3 is TGTGCCAGCAGTGGAAACAGGGGTGAGACCTACGAGCAGTACTTC. It yields the protein CASSGNRGETYEQYF.

V usage is TRBV20-1 and J usage is TRBJ2-2, with D perhaps TRBD1 (6 bases). The CDR3 sequence is 14 residues long. V dropped 4 bases and J dropped 4 bases, with 13 bases sitting between them. The germline V gene has CDR1 DFQATT and CDR2 SNEGSKA (reference sequence). CDR3 DNA sequence: TGCAGTGCTAAGGACAGCCTCCCCACCGGGGAGCTGTTTTTT. Amino acid sequence: CSAKDSLPTGELFF.

The chain links TRBV20-1 to TRBJ2-2; possibly TRBD1 for D (5 bases). The CDR3 contains 16 residues. The V end lost 1 base, the J end lost 0 bases, and 12 bases lay between the germline ends. Germline V gives CDR1 DFQATT, CDR2 SNEGSKA (reference sequence). The CDR3 loop reads CSARGQGCANTGELFF. CDR3 sequence (DNA): TGCAGTGCTAGAGGCCAGGGCTGTGCGAACACCGGGGAGCTGTTTTTT.

This clonotype has only one observation. This rearrangement joins TRBV7-6 to TRBJ1-4, with 7 bases lining up with TRBD1. CDR3 size: 17 residues. Germline V lookup: CDR1 SGHVS, CDR2 FNYEAQ. V lost 5 bases, J lost 0 bases, and 9 bases stayed unmatched. CDR3 sequence (DNA): TGTGCCAGCAGCCTCTCCCCCAGGGGGGCAACTAATGAAAAACTGTTTTTT. Amino acid sequence: CASSLSPRGATNEKLFF.

The rearrangement joins TRBV6-4 to TRBJ2-3, with 7 nucleotides matching TRBD2. The V and J ends lost 3 bases and 5 bases, in that order; junction bases with no gene match: 2. CDR1 and CDR2 (germline): MRHNA, SNTAGT. The CDR3 loop spans 13 amino acids. CDR3 sequence reads: CASSELARDTQYF. Here the CDR3 DNA reads TGTGCCAGCAGTGAACTAGCGAGAGATACGCAGTATTTT.

This chain's CDR3 is CASSMGLETQYF. The CDR3 nucleotides read TGTGCCAGTAGTATGGGTTTGGAGACCCAGTACTTC. The chain joins TRBV19 to TRBJ2-5; D not certain. Deletions cut 3 bases from V and 5 bases from J, with 7 bases between. Per the germline V gene, CDR1 is LNHDA and CDR2 is SQIVND (reference sequence). The length of the CDR3 is 12 residues.

The CDR3 coding sequence is TGTGCCAGCAGTGAAGACCTGGGGCCTGCCGGCCACACCTTC. It encodes CASSEDLGPAGHTF. The chain combines TRBV2 with TRBJ1-2; tentative D call: TRBD1 (5 bases). The CDR3 is 14 residues long. Germline V CDR1 and CDR2: SNHLY, FYNNEI. Trimming took 1 base from V and 12 from J, leaving 18 bases between them. Filled out from reference TRBV2 and TRBJ1-2, the complete variable domain reads EPEVTQTPSHQVTQMGQEVILRCVPISNHLYFYWYRQILGQKVEFLVSFYNNEISEKSEIFDDQFSVERPDGSNFTLKIRSTKLEDSAMYFCASSEDLGPAGHTFGSGTRLTVV.

CDR3 DNA: TGTGCCAGCACCCTCGGTGGGGGGGCCCGAGACTACGAGCAGTACTTC. Protein sequence: CASTLGGGARDYEQYF. This chain joins TRBV14 and TRBJ2-7; perhaps TRBD2 as D (7 bases). Germline values: CDR1 SGHDN, CDR2 FVKESK. This CDR3 region has 16 residues. Trimming shortened V by 7 bases and J by 3 bases, and 22 bases separated the two germline ends. Combining the CDR3 with reference TRBV14 and TRBJ2-7 gives the whole variable domain EAGVTQFPSHSVIEKGQTVTLRCDPISGHDNLYWYRRVMGKEIKFLLHFVKESKQDESGMPNNRFLAERTGGTYSTLKVQPAELEDSGVYFCASTLGGGARDYEQYFGPGTRLTVT.

The sample holds a few counts of this clonotype. The V and J genes are TRBV27 and TRBJ2-7; D is uncertain. The CDR3 covers 14 residues. V was shortened by 2 bases and J by 6 bases, with 14 bases between the two germline ends. Germline V gene lookup returns CDR1 MNHEY and CDR2 SMNVEV (reference sequence). The CDR3 bases are TGTGCCAGCAGTTTAGCGGCTTCTATTGTCGAGCAGTACTTC. Protein: CASSLAASIVEQYF.

This sequence joins TRBV20-1 and TRBJ2-3; the match to TRBD1 covers 8 bases. Trimming took 1 base from V and 3 from J; bases not matched to a gene: 9. This CDR3 has 16 residues. Germline CDR1 is DFQATT and CDR2 is SNEGSKA (reference sequence). CDR3 sequence (DNA): TGCAGTGCTAGAGCCTTCCATGGACAGGGTACAGATACGCAGTATTTT. The encoded protein is CSARAFHGQGTDTQYF.

This clonotype occurred a few times. The V call is TRBV2, the J call TRBJ1-6, with unresolved D. V lost 3 bases to trimming and J lost 10 bases, with 10 bases between them. From germline, CDR1 is SNHLY and CDR2 FYNNEI. CDR3 length: 13 amino acids. CDR3 DNA: TGTGCCAGCAGTGAGTGGAGAGGATCACCCCTCCACTTT. It is translated as CASSEWRGSPLHF.

A few counts support this clonotype. The gene calls are TRBV19 and TRBJ1-1; D gene unclear. The germline CDR1 and CDR2 sequences are LNHDA and SQIVND (reference sequence). V was trimmed by 3 bases and J by 5 bases, leaving 7 bases between them. The CDR3 totals 12 residues. CDR3 sequence: CASSIYETEAFF. CDR3 coding DNA: TGTGCCAGTAGTATTTATGAGACTGAAGCTTTCTTT.

This clonotype was found a few times. The V call is TRBV4-3, the J call TRBJ1-4; D gene unclear. Germline CDR1 is LGHNA and CDR2 is YSLEER. The CDR3 is 16 residues long. Deletions cut 0 bases from V and 8 bases from J, with 16 bases between. CDR3 coding DNA: TGCGCCAGCAGCCAAGATTCAATAGGGCACGAAGAAAAACTGTTTTTT. Its translation: CASSQDSIGHEEKLFF.

V usage is TRBV10-3 and J usage is TRBJ2-1, with D maybe TRBD1 (7 bases). V lost 6 bases, J lost 6 bases, and 15 bases lay in between. The CDR3 extends over 14 amino acids. Germline V gene sequence: CDR1 ENHRY, CDR2 SYGVKD. For the CDR3, the DNA is TGTGCCATCAGAATGACAGGGACTGGCAATGAGCAGTTCTTC. Its protein is CAIRMTGTGNEQFF.

This chain connects TRBV20-1 to TRBJ2-1; D unresolved. The CDR3 covers 11 residues. V was trimmed by 5 bases and J by 7 bases, leaving 9 bases between them. Germline V gene data show CDR1 as DFQATT and CDR2 as SNEGSKA (reference sequence). CDR3 nucleotide sequence: TGCAGTGCTGGAAGCACAAATGAGCAGTTCTTC. Its translation is CSAGSTNEQFF.

The chain recombines TRBV20-1 with TRBJ1-2; 9 positions agree with TRBD1. Germline V gene sequence: CDR1 DFQATT, CDR2 SNEGSKA (reference sequence). J was trimmed by 7 bases and V by 7 bases; bases with no gene match: 7. This CDR3 contains 12 residues. CDR3 sequence (DNA): TGCAGTGGGTTGGACAGGGGCCTTGGCTACACCTTC. Its protein product is CSGLDRGLGYTF.

This clonotype was seen ten or more times. The V and J genes are TRBV7-6 and TRBJ1-2; 7 positions agree with TRBD1. The CDR3 is 12 amino acids. The V and J ends lost 5 bases and 8 bases, in that order; junction bases with no gene match: 5. Per germline, CDR1 SGHVS and CDR2 FNYEAQ. The CDR3 reads CASSPTGAGYTF. The CDR3 DNA is TGTGCCAGCAGCCCTACAGGGGCCGGCTACACCTTC.

V usage is TRBV7-9 and J usage is TRBJ2-7; 8 positions agree with TRBD1. In germline, CDR1 is SEHNR, CDR2 FQNEAQ (reference sequence). The trim removed 5 bases at V and 6 bases at J, leaving 9 bases unmatched. This CDR3 is built from 14 residues. CDR3 sequence (DNA): TGTGCCAGCAGCAGCGGACAGGGTAATCCCGAGCAGTACTTC. This codes for CASSSGQGNPEQYF.

This clonotype appeared many times. This sequence joins TRBV24-1 and TRBJ2-2; TRBD2 might be the D (6 bases). The germline V gene has CDR1 KGHDR and CDR2 SFDVKD. This CDR3 has 17 residues. The V end was cut by 4 bases, the J end by 1 base, with 15 bases between. The CDR3 loop is CATSEPGSIGNTGELFF. The CDR3, as DNA: TGTGCCACCAGTGAGCCCGGGAGTATTGGGAACACCGGGGAGCTGTTTTTT.

The V call is TRBV19, the J call TRBJ1-2, with 9 bases matching TRBD1. Trimming at V came to 3 bases and at J to 2 bases, leaving 4 bases not matched to a gene. CDR3 length: 15 amino acids. Looked up from germline, CDR1 is LNHDA and CDR2 is SQIVND (reference sequence). For the CDR3, the DNA is TGTGCCAGTAGTATTCCAGGGACAGGGAACTATGGCTACACCTTC. Its translation is CASSIPGTGNYGYTF.

This clonotype turned up a few times. The chain couples TRBV7-2 to TRBJ2-7; D is perhaps TRBD1 (6 bases). V lost 7 bases and J lost 5, with 18 bases in between. Germline V gene sequence: CDR1 SGHTA, CDR2 FQGNSA. CDR3 length: 14 residues. The CDR3 sequence is CASTRQASINEQYF. As DNA, the CDR3 is TGTGCCAGCACCCGACAGGCGTCTATTAACGAGCAGTACTTC.

The chain uses TRBV12-5 and TRBJ1-1, with D tentatively TRBD1 (6 bases). This CDR3 comprises 16 residues. V dropped 6 bases and J dropped 0 bases, with 17 bases sitting between them. Per the germline V gene, CDR1 is LGHNT and CDR2 is FRNRAP. The chain's CDR3 is CASGTDTGNMNTEAFF. The CDR3 coding sequence is TGTGCTAGTGGCACGGACACAGGGAATATGAACACTGAAGCTTTCTTT.

V is TRBV2 and J is TRBJ1-2, with 7 bases lining up with TRBD1. The junction had 5 bases not matched to a gene; V was cut back by 4 bases and J by 6 bases. Germline V gene data show CDR1 as SNHLY and CDR2 as FYNNEI. The CDR3 covers 13 residues. The CDR3 DNA sequence: TGTGCCAGCAGTGTGGTCAGGGGGAATGGCTACACCTTC. Translated: CASSVVRGNGYTF.